The 9 T cell receptor beta chains given below trace back to one sample, sequenced in a study of blood T cell repertoires in COVID-19. Sequenced by immunoSEQ multiplex PCR; TCRdb stores in-frame clones only, minus some. The data contain 150,000 to 200,000 clones, around 80% of them singletons. Sequencing was done on a sample of peripheral blood. The receptor source for this set is a man between 60 and 75 years old with acute or convalescent COVID-19.

This chain joins TRBV19 and TRBJ1-5; D possibly corresponds to TRBD1 (5 bases). Germline CDR1 LNHDA, CDR2 SQIVND (reference sequence). The CDR3 covers 15 residues. V gave up 7 bases and J gave up 0 bases, with 13 bases separating them. Here the CDR3 reads CASNRGGVSNQPQHF. Written as DNA, the CDR3 is TGTGCCAGTAATCGGGGGGGGGTTAGCAATCAGCCCCAGCATTTT.

This clone has only one observation. CDR3 nucleotide sequence: TGCAGCGTTGAAGTGACAGGGGGCACTGAAGCTTTCTTT. It specifies CSVEVTGGTEAFF. The chain has TRBV29-1 and TRBJ1-1, with TRBD1 identical over 9 bases. With V trimmed by 1 base and J by 4 bases, 1 base remained unmatched. CDR1 and CDR2 (germline): SQVTM, ANQGSEA. This CDR3 spans 13 amino acids.

This clone was found once. This chain joins TRBV5-1 and TRBJ2-2; a possible D gene is TRBD1 (6 bases). Trimming pared 0 bases from V and 1 base from J, leaving 7 bases between. The length of the CDR3 is 15 residues. The germline gives CDR1 SGHRS, CDR2 YFSETQ. The CDR3 region has the DNA TGCGCCAGCAGCTTGGTACAGGGGAACACCGGGGAGCTGTTTTTT. The encoded protein is CASSLVQGNTGELFF.

The CDR3 nucleotides are TGCAGTGCTAGTAAGGGACAGGGTTACTATGAGCAGTTCTTC. Translated, it gives CSASKGQGYYEQFF. The chain carries TRBV20-1 and TRBJ2-1, with TRBD1 identical over 9 bases. Germline V gene data show CDR1 as DFQATT and CDR2 as SNEGSKA (reference sequence). The CDR3 contains 14 residues. J gave up 8 bases and V 3 bases, and 8 bases lay outside the gene matches.

The chain uses TRBV3-1 (or the pseudogene TRBV3-2) and TRBJ2-3, with 7 bases matching TRBD2. The J segment lost 6 bases and the V segment lost 6 bases, leaving 15 bases of the junction unmatched. The CDR3 is made up of 16 amino acids. The germline V gene encodes CDR1 LGHDT and CDR2 YNNKEL (reference sequence). The chain's CDR3 is CASSPQGGRRIDTQYF. CDR3 DNA: TGTGCCAGCAGTCCCCAGGGAGGGCGCAGGATTGATACGCAGTATTTT.

This clone was counted a single time. CDR3 region: CASSRTSGRGTYEQYF. In nucleotides, the CDR3 is TGTGCCAGCTCGAGAACCAGCGGGAGGGGAACCTACGAGCAGTACTTC. The chain has TRBV3-1 (or the pseudogene TRBV3-2) and TRBJ2-7; 10 positions agree with TRBD2. Per the germline V gene, CDR1 is LGHDT and CDR2 is YNNKEL (reference sequence). There are 16 residues in the CDR3. J gave up 2 bases and V 8 bases, and 12 bases lay outside the gene matches.

The chain recombines TRBV5-1 with TRBJ2-1; tentative D call: TRBD1 (6 bases). There are 13 residues in the CDR3. The germline CDR1 and CDR2 sequences are SGHRS and YFSETQ. V was cut by 7 bases and J by 7 bases, with 15 bases left in between. The CDR3 DNA follows: TGCGCCAGCCGGTATTCAGGGGCGAATGAGCAGTTCTTC. Residues: CASRYSGANEQFF.

J is TRBJ2-7 and V is TRBV13; TRBD1 aligns across 9 bases. Per germline, CDR1 PRHDT and CDR2 FYEKMQ (reference sequence). Unmatched junction bases numbered 11, after V lost 8 bases and J lost 3 bases. CDR3 size: 15 residues. In DNA, the CDR3 is TGTGCCAGCGCCCTCTCGGGACAGGGTTTCTACGAGCAGTACTTC. Translated: CASALSGQGFYEQYF.

The rearrangement joins TRBV14 to TRBJ1-1; tentatively, D is TRBD1 (5 bases). CDR1 SGHDN and CDR2 FVKESK come from the germline V gene. The CDR3 loop spans 15 amino acids. V lost 1 base, J lost 1 base, and 10 bases lay in between. CDR3 sequence reads: CASSQVPGQNTEAFF. DNA for the CDR3: TGTGCCAGCAGCCAAGTTCCTGGACAGAACACTGAAGCTTTCTTT.